The rows below give T cell receptor beta chains drawn from one sample of a study of blood T cell repertoires in COVID-19. Produced via immunoSEQ multiplex PCR; TCRdb's table is partial and in-frame only. The data contain 200,000 to 250,000 clones, approximately 82% of them singletons. The sample taken for sequencing was peripheral blood. All receptors derive from a woman aged 80 or over with acute or convalescent COVID-19. CDR3s include the opening cysteine and the closing phenylalanine or tryptophan. The D gene is left open where the match is weak. Size tells how often a clone was seen (once, few, many) or the class of an expanded clone, and some rows leave it out.

j_gene | abundance | d_gene | len | v_gene | CDR3nt | CDR3aa
TRBJ1-1 | . | . | 15 | TRBV11-3 | TGTGCCAGCAGCTCAGGGCAGGGCGGGAACACTGAAGCTTTCTTT | CASSSGQGGNTEAFF
TRBJ2-7 | once | TRBD2 | 15 | TRBV27 | TGTGCCAGCAGCCCTGGGAGGGGAGGCTCCTACGAGCAGTACTTC | CASSPGRGGSYEQYF
TRBJ1-2 | . | . | 16 | TRBV4-3 | TGCGCCAGCAGCCAAGGGAGCGGTGGGGAACGGTATGGCTACACCTTC | CASSQGSGGERYGYTF
TRBJ2-3 | . | TRBD2 | 15 | TRBV24-1 | TGTGCCACCGCAGACTCCAGCGGGGGGAGTTATACGCAGTATTTT | CATADSSGGSYTQYF
TRBJ1-5 | . | TRBD1 | 14 | TRBV28 | TGTGCCAGCAGTCGGGGGACAGCAAATCAGCCCCAGCATTTT | CASSRGTANQPQHF
TRBJ1-3 | . | . | 14 | TRBV23-1 | TGCGCCAGCAGTACGGACATCTCTGGAAACACCATATATTTT | CASSTDISGNTIYF
TRBJ1-5 | few | . | 13 | TRBV15 | TGTGCCACCAGCAGAGGCAGAGGCCAGCCCCAGCATTTT | CATSRGRGQPQHF
TRBJ1-6 | . | TRBD1 | 19 | TRBV7-2 | TGTGCCAGCAGCCCCGGACAGGGGGCGTGGGGCTCCTATAATTCACCCCTCCACTTT | CASSPGQGAWGSYNSPLHF
TRBJ2-2 | . | . | 15 | TRBV24-1 | TGTGCCACCAGTGACCCGGGTACGTCCACCGGGGAGCTGTTTTTT | CATSDPGTSTGELFF
TRBJ2-2 | once | TRBD2 | 16 | TRBV3-1/TRBV3-2 | TGTGCCAGCAGGCAGGACCGACGGGGAGGGACCGGGGAGCTGTTTTTT | CASRQDRRGGTGELFF
TRBJ1-4 | . | . | 13 | TRBV7-2 | TGTGCCAGCAGCTTAGATCGGTCGGAAAAACTGTTTTTT | CASSLDRSEKLFF
TRBJ1-5 | once | . | 14 | TRBV11-2 | TGTGCCAGCAGTTGGACAGATAGCAATCAGCCCCAGCATTTT | CASSWTDSNQPQHF
TRBJ2-1 | once | . | 18 | TRBV21-1 | TGTGCCAGCAGCAAAAGGGGTATAGCGGGAGGCTCCTACAATGAGCAGTTCTTC | CASSKRGIAGGSYNEQFF
TRBJ2-1 | . | . | 16 | TRBV4-1 | TGCGCCAGCAGCGAGACAGGTGAAAGCTCCTACAATGAGCAGTTCTTC | CASSETGESSYNEQFF
TRBJ2-7 | . | . | 14 | TRBV7-9 | TGTGCCAGCAGCTTAGGTGGGCGCCCCTACGAGCAGTACTTC | CASSLGGRPYEQYF
TRBJ2-2 | . | TRBD2 | 16 | TRBV5-1 | TGCGCCAGCTGGATGACTAGCGGGAGGAATACCGGGGAGCTGTTTTTT | CASWMTSGRNTGELFF
TRBJ2-2 | once | TRBD2 | 17 | TRBV6-2/TRBV6-3 | TGTGCCAGCAGTTACCCCACTGGCGGGGGGAACACCGGGGAGCTGTTTTTT | CASSYPTGGGNTGELFF
TRBJ2-1 | . | TRBD2 | 16 | TRBV5-8 | TGTGCCAGCAGCTTGGCCGGGACTAGCGGGAGCGGGGAGCAGTTCTTC | CASSLAGTSGSGEQFF
TRBJ2-2 | . | TRBD1 | 16 | TRBV5-1 | TGCGCCAGCAGCTTGCTGGGACAGGGTCGAAACGGGGAGCTGTTTTTT | CASSLLGQGRNGELFF
TRBJ2-5 | . | TRBD1 | 15 | TRBV5-8 | TGTGCCAGCAGACGCACAGGGGCCGTGCAAGAGACCCAGTACTTC | CASRRTGAVQETQYF
TRBJ2-2 | . | TRBD2 | 17 | TRBV7-2 | TGTGCCAGCAGATACACTAGCGGGAGGGCGAACACCGGGGAGCTGTTTTTT | CASRYTSGRANTGELFF
TRBJ2-1 | . | TRBD1 | 14 | TRBV2 | TGTGCCAGCAGCGGGACAGGGACCTACAATGAGCAGTTCTTC | CASSGTGTYNEQFF
TRBJ2-2 | . | . | 15 | TRBV5-1 | TGCGCCAGCAGACAGGGTGACTTAAACACCGGGGAGCTGTTTTTT | CASRQGDLNTGELFF
TRBJ2-1 | . | . | 11 | TRBV30 | TGTGCCTGGAGTGTATCAAATGAGCAGTTCTTC | CAWSVSNEQFF
TRBJ1-5 | few | . | 14 | TRBV30 | TGTGCCTGGAGTATCCAGGGAAGCAATCAGCCCCAGCATTTT | CAWSIQGSNQPQHF
TRBJ2-3 | . | TRBD2 | 17 | TRBV24-1 | TGTGCCACCAGTGAGGGACTAGCGGGGGCCCTCACAGATACGCAGTATTTT | CATSEGLAGALTDTQYF
TRBJ2-7 | . | TRBD2 | 15 | TRBV11-1 | TGTGCCAGCAGCTTAAGGCGGACTAGCGTATACGAGCAGTACTTC | CASSLRRTSVYEQYF
TRBJ1-1 | . | . | 13 | TRBV12-3/TRBV12-4 | TGTGCCAGCACCCTATCTGGGAGTGCCGAAGCTTTCTTT | CASTLSGSAEAFF
TRBJ2-5 | once | . | 14 | TRBV5-3 | TGTGCCAGAAGCTTGGCTGGGACTCAAGAGACCCAGTACTTC | CARSLAGTQETQYF
TRBJ2-1 | . | . | 17 | TRBV18 | TGTGCCAGCTCACACCTCCCTCTAGGGAGCTCCTACAATGAGCAGTTCTTC | CASSHLPLGSSYNEQFF
TRBJ1-5 | . | TRBD1 | 15 | TRBV25-1 | TGTGCCAGCAGTGCGACAGGGGTCAATGGTCAGCCCCAGCATTTT | CASSATGVNGQPQHF
TRBJ1-2 | few | TRBD1 | 15 | TRBV20-1 | TGCAGTGCTAGTAGGACAGGGCAACTGAACTATGGCTACACCTTC | CSASRTGQLNYGYTF
TRBJ1-5 | . | TRBD1 | 15 | TRBV5-6 | TGTGCCAGCAGTCAACTCCGGGACAGAAATCAGCCCCAGCATTTT | CASSQLRDRNQPQHF
TRBJ2-2 | . | TRBD2 | 14 | TRBV30 | TGTGCCGCGGGACTAGCGGGAGGAGGTGGGGAGCTGTTTTTT | CAAGLAGGGGELFF
TRBJ2-1 | . | TRBD2 | 16 | TRBV29-1 | TGCAGCGTTGCACCCACCTTGGCGGGAGTTGCCAATGAGCAGTTCTTC | CSVAPTLAGVANEQFF
TRBJ1-1 | . | . | 11 | TRBV20-1 | TGCAGTGCTAGAACGGACACTGAAGCTTTCTTT | CSARTDTEAFF
TRBJ2-1 | . | TRBD2 | 15 | TRBV11-3 | TGTGCCAGCAGCTTACTAGCGGGAGGGCCCGATGAGCAGTTCTTC | CASSLLAGGPDEQFF
TRBJ2-1 | . | . | 16 | TRBV18 | TGTGCCAGCTCACCACGGGAGAGGACTATATACAATGAGCAGTTCTTC | CASSPRERTIYNEQFF
TRBJ2-1 | . | TRBD2 | 16 | TRBV10-3 | TGTGCCATCAGTGACGGCGGGGGGGCCTCGGTCGATGAGCAGTTCTTC | CAISDGGGASVDEQFF
TRBJ2-1 | . | TRBD1 | 14 | TRBV6-6 | TGTGCCAGCAGAGGCGCGAACAGGGGCAATGAGCAGTTCTTC | CASRGANRGNEQFF
TRBJ2-7 | . | TRBD2 | 14 | TRBV14 | TGTGCCAGCAGCCCCGCCGGCGGGGGAGGGAGGCAGTACTTC | CASSPAGGGGRQYF
TRBJ1-1 | once | TRBD1 | 11 | TRBV28 | TGTGCCACTGACAGGGACACTGAAGCTTTCTTT | CATDRDTEAFF
TRBJ1-2 | . | . | 16 | TRBV6-1 | TGTGCCAGCAGTGAAGCGCTTGGGGGGGCGGACTATGGCTACACCTTC | CASSEALGGADYGYTF
TRBJ2-3 | . | TRBD2 | 16 | TRBV13 | TGTGCCAGCAGCCGGCGGGCGGGAGGGCCCACAGATACGCAGTATTTT | CASSRRAGGPTDTQYF
TRBJ2-3 | . | TRBD1 | 18 | TRBV7-3 | TGTGCCAGCAGCTTAACATCGGGGACAGGGGCGAGCAGGGATACGCAGTATTTT | CASSLTSGTGASRDTQYF
TRBJ1-2 | . | . | 15 | TRBV24-1 | TGTGCCACCAGTGATACTAATTCCAGGGTTAGTGGCTACACCTTC | CATSDTNSRVSGYTF
TRBJ1-6 | . | . | 15 | TRBV18 | TGTGCCAGCTCAACAACAGGGTTGGGTAATTCACCCCTCCACTTT | CASSTTGLGNSPLHF
TRBJ2-7 | . | TRBD1 | 15 | TRBV18 | TGTGCCAGCTCACTCTCATCGGGACAGGGGGAAGAGCAGTACTTC | CASSLSSGQGEEQYF
TRBJ1-1 | . | TRBD1 | 16 | TRBV20-1 | TGCAGTGCCAGTTCCAGGGGGGCCTTTATGAACACTGAAGCTTTCTTT | CSASSRGAFMNTEAFF
TRBJ1-1 | . | TRBD1 | 15 | TRBV5-1 | TGCGCCAGCAGCGCCGGACAGGGAGTTGGCACTGAAGCTTTCTTT | CASSAGQGVGTEAFF
TRBJ2-1 | . | TRBD2 | 15 | TRBV9 | TGTGCCAGCAGCGTAGGACTAGCGGGCATCAATGAGCAGTTCTTC | CASSVGLAGINEQFF
TRBJ2-3 | . | TRBD2 | 15 | TRBV6-6 | TGTGCCAGCAGTCGATCGGGACTAGCGACAGATACGCAGTATTTT | CASSRSGLATDTQYF
TRBJ2-1 | few | . | 17 | TRBV21-1 | TGTGCCAGCAGCAAAGCAATGTCTAGCGGGGGTTACAATGAGCAGTTCTTC | CASSKAMSSGGYNEQFF
TRBJ1-4 | . | . | 15 | TRBV19 | TGTGCCAGTAGTATAAGGGAACAGGGTGGCGAAAAACTGTTTTTT | CASSIREQGGEKLFF
TRBJ2-2 | once | . | 12 | TRBV3-1/TRBV3-2 | TGTGCCAGCAGCCAAACTCCCGGGGAGCTGTTTTTT | CASSQTPGELFF